These 16 T cell receptor beta chains originate from one sample sequenced in a study of T cells in Graves' hyperthyroidism and ophthalmopathy. Regions amplified from RNA transcripts were the TCR beta CDR3 regions. In the first-round RT-PCR of the TCR CDR3, the HTBI primer set was used. TCRdb re-called the multiplex PCR reads with MiXCR, one entry per CDR3 protein. The repertoire consists of more than 550,000 distinct CDR3 sequences, with approximately 18% occurring once and the leading ten covering 16%. Source material: blood. The receptor source for this set is a woman between 50 and 59 years old with Graves' hyperthyroidism that later progressed to Graves' ophthalmopathy.

This clonotype was observed at least ten times. The chain has TRBV3-1 and TRBJ1-4; perhaps TRBD1 as D (6 bases). Trimming removed 5 bases from V and 4 bases from J, with 29 bases in between. The CDR3 covers 20 residues. From germline, CDR1 is LGHDT and CDR2 YNNKEL (reference sequence). The CDR3 region has the DNA TGTGCCAGCAGCGCCGGGAAATACCGGGACACTCCTTTGAGTAATGAAAAACTGTTTTTT. Translating it yields CASSAGKYRDTPLSNEKLFF.

This chain uses TRBV25-1 with TRBJ2-6; 8 bases align to TRBD1. Trimming removed 2 bases from V and 2 bases from J; junction bases left unmatched: 2. Germline CDR1 is MGHDK and CDR2 is SYGVNS. The CDR3 covers 16 residues. CDR3 sequence (DNA): TGTGCCAGCAGTGAAACAGGGGGAACTGGGGCCAACGTCCTGACTTTC. Protein sequence: CASSETGGTGANVLTF.

The chain recombines TRBV5-1 with TRBJ2-3; TRBD2 matches at 12 bases. Trimming removed 5 bases from V and 2 bases from J; junction bases left unmatched: 6. The CDR3 is made up of 16 amino acids. CDR1 and CDR2 from the germline V gene are SGHRS and YFSETQ. CDR3 in DNA: TGCGCCAGCAGGTCCGGACTAGCGGGGCACACAGATACGCAGTATTTT. This gives the protein CASRSGLAGHTDTQYF.

This clonotype was observed at least ten times. CDR3: CASSFWDRVAYGYTF. CDR3 bases: TGTGCCAGCAGTTTCTGGGACAGGGTTGCCTATGGCTACACCTTC. The chain carries TRBV27 and TRBJ1-2; 9 nucleotides agree with TRBD1. The CDR3 extends over 15 amino acids. Losses at the gene ends were 3 bases for V and 4 bases for J; bases not matched to a gene: 6. CDR1 MNHEY and CDR2 SMNVEV come from the germline V gene (reference sequence).

With respect to this clonotype: Given a much more abundant clone one base away, this may be a read error. The chain couples TRBV11-1 to TRBJ2-7, with D tentatively TRBD1 (5 bases). This CDR3 spans 14 amino acids. The germline V gene has CDR1 SGHAT and CDR2 FQDESV (reference sequence). The V gene lost 1 base and the J gene lost 7 bases, with 14 bases spanning the gap. The CDR3 region has the DNA TGTGCCAGCAGCTTAGACCCATCCCACAGGGAGCAGTACTTC. Residues: CASSLDPSHREQYF.

This clonotype has at least ten counts. The gene calls are TRBV7-9 and TRBJ2-3; 10 positions match TRBD1. CDR3 length: 16 amino acids. Germline values: CDR1 SEHNR, CDR2 FQNEAQ (reference sequence). V shed 4 bases, J shed 4 bases, and the junction held 8 bases outside the gene matches. The CDR3 is CASSYWDRGVADTQYF. CDR3 bases: TGTGCCAGCAGCTACTGGGACAGGGGAGTGGCAGATACGCAGTATTTT.

Ten or more counts support this clonotype. The chain links TRBV30 to TRBJ1-2; no firm D call. Germline-derived CDR1 and CDR2 are GTSNPN and SVGIG (reference sequence). Trimming pared 4 bases from V and 0 bases from J, leaving 3 bases between. This CDR3 spans 11 amino acids. Here the CDR3 reads CAWTANYGYTF. In DNA, the CDR3 is TGTGCCTGGACGGCTAACTATGGCTACACCTTC.

This clonotype was found a few times. The rearrangement uses TRBV14 and TRBJ1-2; weak D call: TRBD1 (5 bases). V lost 1 base to trimming and J lost 4 bases, with 10 bases between them. Germline CDR1 is SGHDN and CDR2 is FVKESK. CDR3 size: 14 residues. CDR3 sequence: CASSQAGRGYGYTF. Written as DNA, the CDR3 is TGTGCCAGCAGCCAAGCGGGACGAGGCTATGGCTACACCTTC.

This clonotype occurred many times. This chain uses TRBV20-1 with TRBJ2-3; 14 bases are shared with TRBD2. CDR1 and CDR2 (germline): DFQATT, SNEGSKA (reference sequence). This CDR3 contains 16 residues. With 3 bases clipped from V and 4 bases from J, the junction kept 6 bases outside the gene matches. CDR3 DNA: TGCAGTGCTAGGACTAGCGGGGGGGCAGGTGCAGATACGCAGTATTTT. Translating gives CSARTSGGAGADTQYF.

The sample holds a few counts of this clonotype. The chain combines TRBV7-9 with TRBJ1-1, with D maybe TRBD1 (5 bases). The CDR3 totals 16 residues. The germline gives CDR1 SEHNR, CDR2 FQNEAQ (reference sequence). V lost 5 bases and J lost 1, with 17 bases in between. This CDR3 is CASSPRVGGENTEAFF. The CDR3 coding sequence is TGTGCCAGCAGCCCCCGGGTGGGGGGAGAGAACACTGAAGCTTTCTTT.

This clonotype was seen a few times. The chain recombines TRBV12-3 or TRBV12-4 with TRBJ2-3; D is unclear. This CDR3 comprises 14 residues. Trimming removed 7 bases at V and 0 bases at J, with 11 bases between. CDR3 residues: CASTPQHSTDTQYF. CDR3 sequence (DNA): TGTGCCAGCACCCCCCAACACAGCACAGATACGCAGTATTTT.

This clonotype has a handful of counts. V is TRBV10-3 and J is TRBJ2-2, with TRBD1 as a possible D gene (5 bases). Germline CDR1 is ENHRY and CDR2 is SYGVKD. The CDR3 contains 15 residues. V was cut by 4 bases and J by 0 bases, with 9 bases left in between. DNA of the CDR3: TGTGCCATCAGTGTACAGGAATCGAACACCGGGGAGCTGTTTTTT. It is translated as CAISVQESNTGELFF.

This clonotype showed up just a few times. This rearrangement joins TRBV11-2 to TRBJ1-1; D unclear. The CDR3 spans 15 residues. Looked up from germline, CDR1 is SGHAT and CDR2 is FQNNGV. Deletions cut 5 bases from V and 2 bases from J, with 15 bases between. CDR3: CASSQEAGLNTEAFF. Here the CDR3 DNA reads TGTGCCAGCAGCCAAGAGGCCGGCCTAAACACTGAAGCTTTCTTT.

The V gene is TRBV5-1, the J gene TRBJ1-6; 11 nucleotides agree with TRBD1. The germline CDR1 and CDR2 sequences are SGHRS and YFSETQ. The CDR3 spans 18 residues. J was trimmed by 6 bases and V by 3 bases; bases with no gene match: 11. CDR3 sequence (DNA): TGCGCCAGCAGCTGGGCAGCGGGACAGGGGGTTGTTAATTCACCCCTCCACTTT. Translated, it gives CASSWAAGQGVVNSPLHF. The whole variable domain, filled in from reference TRBV5-1 and TRBJ1-6, reads KAGVTQTPRYLIKTRGQQVTLSCSPISGHRSVSWYQQTPGQGLQFLFEYFSETQRNKGNFPGRFSGRQFSNSRSEMNVSTLELGDSALYLCASSWAAGQGVVNSPLHFGNGTRLTVT.

This clonotype was found once. The chain combines TRBV6-1 with TRBJ1-5, with D possibly being TRBD1 (6 bases). This CDR3 is built from 15 residues. With 6 bases removed from V and 2 bases from J, the gap between germline ends came to 14 bases. Germline V CDR1 and CDR2: MNHNS, SASEGT. The CDR3 nucleotides are TGTGCCAGCAGCAGAACAGGGTTTGGCAATCAGCCCCAGCATTTT. Protein: CASSRTGFGNQPQHF.

The V gene is TRBV11-3, the J gene TRBJ1-5, with 7 bases identical to TRBD1. V was pared by 0 bases and J by 2 bases, with 4 bases of the junction left unmatched. Germline V gene lookup returns CDR1 SGHNT and CDR2 YENEEA. The CDR3 is made up of 16 amino acids. In nucleotides, the CDR3 is TGTGCCAGCAGCTTAGATAGACAGGGCGGCAATCAGCCCCAGCATTTT. It yields the protein CASSLDRQGGNQPQHF.